Here is one T cell receptor (beta chain) with its context. Its antigen is unidentified. The sample originates from a study of cytomegalovirus exposure and HLA in healthy donors. On the study more broadly: Findings of an earlier analysis included some 120 million unique TCR beta sequences from 190 million or so T cells.

Study results and caveats: The study labeled fewer than 200 TCR beta chains cytomegalovirus-associated. The availability of immune exposure information extended only to CMV serostatus. In a later analysis, several top co-occurrence clusters appeared linked to parvovirus B19, influenza, CMV and Epstein-Barr virus.

Germline loops: CDR1 SGHRS, CDR2 YFSETQ. V was shortened by 3 bases and J by 6 bases, with 15 bases between the two germline ends. The CDR3 totals 14 residues. 60 Vbeta and 13 Jbeta primers were used in PCR. Assay: immunoSEQ multiplex PCR; the TCRdb copy retains only in-frame clones and omits some. This sample has about 140,000 clones, with about 74% found just once. This clonotype was obtained from a male donor in good health and CMV-seronegative. The chain employs TRBV5-1 and TRBJ1-2, with D uncertain. Sequenced: PBMCs. The CDR3, as DNA: TGCGCCAGCAGCTCCTCTATTTCGGTAGATGGCTACACCTTC. It specifies CASSSSISVDGYTF. The full variable domain, completed using reference TRBV5-1 and TRBJ1-2, is KAGVTQTPRYLIKTRGQQVTLSCSPISGHRSVSWYQQTPGQGLQFLFEYFSETQRNKGNFPGRFSGRQFSNSRSEMNVSTLELGDSALYLCASSSSISVDGYTFGSGTRLTVV.